These T cell receptor beta chains were read from a single sample in a study of blood T cells in healthy people across ages. TCRdb recomputed calls from the 5' RACE reads with MiXCR, one row per CDR3 protein. Of 1.5 million to 2 million distinct CDR3 sequences in the sample, roughly 52% were seen once. The material sequenced was blood. The receptors shown here come from a woman aged 40 to 50 in good health. Each CDR3 is given with its conserved first and last residue. A D gene is named only where the DNA matches it firmly. Clone size is stated in some rows and not others, as once, few, many or a class when expanded.

>few|.|TRBJ1-5|TRBV16
CASSQSYSRNQPQHF
TGTGCCAGCAGCCAATCGTACAGCCGCAATCAGCCCCAGCATTTT
>.|.|TRBJ2-1|TRBV5-5
CASSLWGDTYNEQFF
TGTGCCAGCAGCTTATGGGGAGACACCTACAATGAGCAGTTCTTC
>.|TRBD1|TRBJ1-6|TRBV27
CASRGQGPFLHF
TGTGCCAGCAGGGGACAGGGACCCTTCCTCCACTTT
>.|.|TRBJ2-7|TRBV25-1
CASSEFGRYEQYF
TGTGCCAGCAGTGAATTTGGTAGGTACGAGCAGTACTTC
>.|.|TRBJ2-5|TRBV20-1
CSARDPTRAQETQYF
TGCAGTGCTAGAGACCCCACTCGGGCCCAAGAGACCCAGTACTTC
>.|.|TRBJ2-7|TRBV3-1
CASTWTDNEQYF
TGTGCCAGCACCTGGACGGACAATGAGCAGTACTTC
>.|TRBD2|TRBJ2-5|TRBV3-1
CASSQSGRLAGAETQYF
TGTGCCAGCAGCCAAAGTGGGCGACTAGCGGGGGCTGAGACCCAGTACTTC
>.|.|TRBJ1-6|TRBV6-5
CASKIQGVSYNSPLHF
TGTGCCAGCAAGATTCAGGGTGTCTCCTATAATTCACCCCTCCACTTT
>.|.|TRBJ2-1|TRBV7-2
CASSFSSSGRYNEQFF
TGTGCCAGCAGCTTTAGCTCGAGTGGGCGGTACAATGAGCAGTTCTTC
>.|.|TRBJ1-1|TRBV12-5
CASVEGGEIATEAFF
TGTGCTAGTGTGGAGGGGGGCGAGATCGCCACTGAAGCTTTCTTT
>.|.|TRBJ2-7|TRBV7-2
CASSLGGQAEYEQYF
TGTGCCAGCAGCTTAGGAGGTCAGGCCGAGTACGAGCAGTACTTC
>.|.|TRBJ1-2|TRBV6-2/TRBV6-3
CASSYPGKANYGYTF
TGTGCCAGCAGTTACCCGGGGAAGGCCAACTATGGCTACACCTTC
>.|.|TRBJ1-4|TRBV9
CASSVTGVNEKLFF
TGTGCCAGCAGCGTCACAGGAGTCAATGAAAAACTGTTTTTT
>few|TRBD2|TRBJ2-1|TRBV24-1
CATSDRTSGGEDEQFF
TGTGCCACCAGTGATCGGACTAGCGGGGGTGAGGATGAGCAGTTCTTC
>.|.|TRBJ1-5|TRBV7-2
CASSSAAGSGRPQHF
TGTGCCAGCAGCTCCGCGGCAGGGTCGGGGAGGCCCCAGCATTTT
>.|.|TRBJ1-4|TRBV7-2
CASSPGWGYNEKLFF
TGTGCCAGCAGCCCCGGTTGGGGCTATAATGAAAAACTGTTTTTT
>once|.|TRBJ1-4|TRBV7-2
CASSLGPGAVNEKLFF
TGTGCCAGCAGCTTAGGTCCGGGGGCGGTTAATGAAAAACTGTTTTTT
>.|.|TRBJ1-2|TRBV4-1
CASSQGDGSGYGYTF
TGCGCCAGCAGCCAAGGAGACGGCTCGGGCTATGGCTACACCTTC
>.|.|TRBJ1-2|TRBV20-1
CSATAPDSFYGYTF
TGCAGTGCTACGGCCCCGGACAGCTTCTATGGCTACACCTTC
>few|.|TRBJ2-5|TRBV29-1
CSVIRVSQETQYF
TGCAGCGTTATAAGGGTTTCCCAAGAGACCCAGTACTTC
>few|.|TRBJ2-5|TRBV29-1
CSVGDAETQYF
TGCAGCGTTGGAGACGCCGAGACCCAGTACTTC
>.|.|TRBJ2-7|TRBV20-1
CSASAPSYEQYF
TGCAGTGCCTCTGCCCCTTCCTACGAGCAGTACTTC
>.|TRBD1|TRBJ1-5|TRBV7-2
CASSLGTGFINQPQHF
TGTGCCAGCAGCTTAGGGACAGGGTTTATCAATCAGCCCCAGCATTTT
>.|.|TRBJ1-5|TRBV4-3
CASSQDLSSGNQPQHF
TGCGCCAGCAGCCAAGATCTCTCCTCAGGCAATCAGCCCCAGCATTTT
>.|.|TRBJ1-5|TRBV20-1
CGATIGVRDQPQHF
TGCGGTGCTACGATAGGTGTAAGAGATCAGCCCCAGCATTTT
>.|TRBD1|TRBJ2-5|TRBV4-2
CASSQEGTGEETQYF
TGTGCCAGCAGCCAAGAAGGGACAGGGGAAGAGACCCAGTACTTC
>few|.|TRBJ1-1|TRBV28
CASSKFDEAFF
TGTGCCAGCAGTAAGTTCGATGAAGCTTTCTTT